This T cell receptor beta chain was sequenced for a study of shared clonotypes between healthy human individuals. Assay used: immunoSEQ multiplex PCR; TCRdb lists only in-frame clones, some missing. Of a few million clones listed, under 97% are singletons. The CDR3 contains 16 residues. Trimming removed 3 bases from V and 2 bases from J, with 15 bases in between. CDR1 is SGHAT and CDR2 is FQDESV in the germline V gene (reference sequence). The receptor's source is a young man in good health. The chain carries TRBV11-1 and TRBJ2-3, with D possibly TRBD2 on 6 matching bases. Material for sequencing was naive CD4+ T cells sorted from blood. Subset in this sample: CD45RA+ positively selected. Here the CDR3 DNA reads TGTGCCAGCAGCTTTTTCCGGGGGAAACTCACAGATACGCAGTATTTT. It translates to CASSFFRGKLTDTQYF. Full variable domain (missing parts from reference TRBV11-1 and TRBJ2-3): EAEVAQSPRYKITEKSQAVAFWCDPISGHATLYWYRQILGQGPELLVQFQDESVVDDSQLPKDRFSAERLKGVDSTLKIQPAELGDSAMYLCASSFFRGKLTDTQYFGPGTRLTVL.